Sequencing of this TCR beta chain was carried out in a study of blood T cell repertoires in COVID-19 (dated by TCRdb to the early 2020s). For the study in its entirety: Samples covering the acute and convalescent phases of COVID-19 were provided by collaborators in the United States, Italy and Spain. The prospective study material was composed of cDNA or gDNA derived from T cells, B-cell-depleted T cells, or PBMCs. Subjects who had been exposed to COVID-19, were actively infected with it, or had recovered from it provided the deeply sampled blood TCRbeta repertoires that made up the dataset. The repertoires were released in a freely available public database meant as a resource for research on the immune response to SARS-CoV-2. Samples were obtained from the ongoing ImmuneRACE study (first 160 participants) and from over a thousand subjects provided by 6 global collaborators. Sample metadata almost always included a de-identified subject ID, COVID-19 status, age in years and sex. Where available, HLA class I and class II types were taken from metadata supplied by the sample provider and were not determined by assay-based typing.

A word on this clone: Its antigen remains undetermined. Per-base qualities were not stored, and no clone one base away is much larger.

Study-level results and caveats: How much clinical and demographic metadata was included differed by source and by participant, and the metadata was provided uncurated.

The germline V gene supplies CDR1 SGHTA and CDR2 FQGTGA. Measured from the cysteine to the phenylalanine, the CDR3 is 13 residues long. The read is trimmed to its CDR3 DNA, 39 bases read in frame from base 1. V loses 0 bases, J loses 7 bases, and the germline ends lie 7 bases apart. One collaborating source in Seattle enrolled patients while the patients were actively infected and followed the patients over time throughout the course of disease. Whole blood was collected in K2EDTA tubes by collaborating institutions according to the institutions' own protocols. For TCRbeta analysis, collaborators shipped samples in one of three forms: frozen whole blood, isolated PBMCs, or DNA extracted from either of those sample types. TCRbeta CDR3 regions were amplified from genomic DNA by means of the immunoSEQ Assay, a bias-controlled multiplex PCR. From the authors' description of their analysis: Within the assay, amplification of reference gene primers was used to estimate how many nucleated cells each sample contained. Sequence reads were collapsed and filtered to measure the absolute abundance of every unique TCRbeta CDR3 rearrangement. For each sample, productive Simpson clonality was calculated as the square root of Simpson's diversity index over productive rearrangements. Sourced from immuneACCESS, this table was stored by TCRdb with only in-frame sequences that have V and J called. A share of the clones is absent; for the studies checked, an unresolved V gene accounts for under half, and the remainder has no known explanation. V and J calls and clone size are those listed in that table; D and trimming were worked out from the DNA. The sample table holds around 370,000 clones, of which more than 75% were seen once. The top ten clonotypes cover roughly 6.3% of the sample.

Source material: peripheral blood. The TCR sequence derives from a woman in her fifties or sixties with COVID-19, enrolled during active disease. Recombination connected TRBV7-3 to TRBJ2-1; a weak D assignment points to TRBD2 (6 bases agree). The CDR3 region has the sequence CASSLTAGNEQFF. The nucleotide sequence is TGTGCCAGCAGCTTAACGGCGGGGAATGAGCAGTTCTTC. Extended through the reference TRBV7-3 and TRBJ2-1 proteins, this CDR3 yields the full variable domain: GAGVSQTPSNKVTEKGKYVELRCDPISGHTALYWYRQSLGQGPEFLIYFQGTGAADDSGLPNDRFFAVRPEGSVSTLKIQRTERGDSAVYLCASSLTAGNEQFFGPGTRLTVL.